This T cell receptor (beta chain) was captured in a study of blood T cell repertoires in COVID-19 (dated by TCRdb to the early 2020s). In terms of the full investigation: Collaborator samples came from the United States, Italy and Spain and covered acute and convalescent phases of COVID-19. The material from the prospective study consisted of cDNA or gDNA derived from T cells, B-cell-depleted T cells, or PBMCs. The dataset comprised deeply sampled blood TCRbeta repertoires from subjects exposed to, actively infected with, or recovered from COVID-19. The repertoires were made available in a free public database intended to serve as a resource for research on the immune response to SARS-CoV-2. Samples came from the ongoing ImmuneRACE study (first 160 participants) plus 1,254 subjects from 6 global collaborators. The sample metadata nearly always contained a de-identified subject ID, COVID-19 status, age in years and sex. Where HLA class I and class II types were available, the types were taken from metadata supplied by the sample provider, not from assay-based typing. The paper as a whole reports these results and caveats: How much clinical and demographic metadata was included differed by source and by participant, and the metadata was provided uncurated.

Sequences SQVTM (CDR1) and ANQGSEA (CDR2) are obtained from the germline V gene. Cut back by 4 bases and 5 bases, the V and J ends lie 11 bases apart. The CDR3 covers 12 residues, taking in both the cysteine and the phenylalanine. CDR3 DNA is the only sequence kept; it has 36 bases, read in frame from the first base. TCRbeta CDR3 regions were amplified from genomic DNA by means of the immunoSEQ Assay, a bias-controlled multiplex PCR. Under the source paper's analysis protocol: The number of nucleated cells in each sample was estimated by amplification of reference gene primers within the assay. To quantify the absolute abundance of each unique TCRbeta CDR3 rearrangement, sequence reads were collapsed and filtered. For each sample, productive Simpson clonality was calculated as the square root of Simpson's diversity index over productive rearrangements. TCRdb mirrors the immuneACCESS table, restricted to in-frame sequences. Some clones are absent from its copies; in checked studies, under half trace to an unresolved V gene, and the reason for the others is unknown. Clonal size and the V and J genes are those of that table, whereas D and trimming came from the DNA. This sample holds under 250,000 clones; 70% to 90% were observed only once. The top ten hold around 1.7% of the sample.

Enrolling through a virtual design, the prospective study's participants ranged in age from about 18 to 100 years and lived across 20 to 30 United States geographic areas. In the prospective study, participants were assigned to cohorts based on the clinical history participants reported in a screening survey and a study questionnaire. For ImmuneRACE Cohort 3, a participant was defined as recovered based on two consecutive negative NP/OP PCR tests, clearance by a healthcare professional, or resolution of symptoms. Mobile phlebotomists in the prospective study collected whole blood, serum and a nasopharyngeal or oropharyngeal swab from every participant. Participants in the prospective study had the option to provide additional blood draws and questionnaires over a roughly 2-month period. Prospective study blood samples were shipped either frozen or at room temperature before DNA extraction. On this clone: Its recognized antigen is unknown. Base qualities are not provided; no much larger clone lies one nucleotide away.

This sequence uses TRBV29-1 and TRBJ1-1; tentative D gene TRBD1, with 5 bases matching. Specimen: PBMCs or T cells enriched from blood (not recorded which). This TCR came from a man aged 40-55 years who had recovered from COVID-19. The DNA sequence follows: TGCAGCGTTGTAGGGGATTGGACTGAAGCTTTCTTT. This gives the protein CSVVGDWTEAFF.